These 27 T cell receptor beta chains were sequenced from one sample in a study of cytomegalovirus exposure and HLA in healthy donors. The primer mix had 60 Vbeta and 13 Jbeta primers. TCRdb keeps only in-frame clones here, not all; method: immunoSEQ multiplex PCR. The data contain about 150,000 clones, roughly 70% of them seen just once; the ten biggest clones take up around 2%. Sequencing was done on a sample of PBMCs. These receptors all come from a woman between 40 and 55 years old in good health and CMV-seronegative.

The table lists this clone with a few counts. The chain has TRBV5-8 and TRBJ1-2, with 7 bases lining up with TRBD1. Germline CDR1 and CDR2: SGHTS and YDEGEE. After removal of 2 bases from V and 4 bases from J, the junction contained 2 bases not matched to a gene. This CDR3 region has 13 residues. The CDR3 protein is CASSLWDSYGYTF. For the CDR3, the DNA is TGTGCCAGCAGCTTATGGGACAGCTATGGCTACACCTTC.

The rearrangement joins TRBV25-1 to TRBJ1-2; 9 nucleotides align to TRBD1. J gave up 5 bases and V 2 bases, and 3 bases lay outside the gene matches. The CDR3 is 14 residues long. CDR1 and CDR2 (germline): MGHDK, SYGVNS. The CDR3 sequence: CASSEEGTGYGYTF. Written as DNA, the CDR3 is TGTGCCAGCAGTGAAGAAGGGACAGGGTATGGCTACACCTTC.

CDR3 region: CASSRTGSGNTIYF. The CDR3 nucleotides are TGTGCCAGCAGCCGGACAGGATCTGGAAACACCATATATTTT. J is TRBJ1-3 and V is TRBV9; 7 nucleotides match TRBD1. The V segment lost 4 bases and the J segment 1 base; nucleotides outside the gene matches: 2. The germline gives CDR1 SGDLS, CDR2 YYNGEE. The CDR3 is made up of 14 amino acids.

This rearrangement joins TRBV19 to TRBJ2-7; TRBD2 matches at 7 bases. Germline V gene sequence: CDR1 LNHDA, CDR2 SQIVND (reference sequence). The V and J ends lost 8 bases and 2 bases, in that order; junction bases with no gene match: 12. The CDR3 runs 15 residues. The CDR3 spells CASQHGAGAPYEQYF. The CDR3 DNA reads TGTGCCAGTCAACACGGGGCGGGAGCACCCTACGAGCAGTACTTC.

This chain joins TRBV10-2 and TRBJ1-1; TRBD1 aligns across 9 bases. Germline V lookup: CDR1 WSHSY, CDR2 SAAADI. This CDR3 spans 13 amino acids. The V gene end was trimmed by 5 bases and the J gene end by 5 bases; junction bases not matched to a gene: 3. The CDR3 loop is CASSLGTGTEAFF. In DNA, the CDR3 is TGCGCCAGCAGTTTGGGGACAGGGACTGAAGCTTTCTTT.

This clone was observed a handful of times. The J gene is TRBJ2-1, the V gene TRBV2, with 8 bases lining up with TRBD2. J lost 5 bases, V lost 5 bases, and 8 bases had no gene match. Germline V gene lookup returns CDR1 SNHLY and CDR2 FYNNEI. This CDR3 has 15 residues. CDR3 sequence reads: CASSLQLGRDNEQFF. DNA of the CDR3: TGTGCCAGCAGTCTTCAACTCGGGAGGGACAATGAGCAGTTCTTC.

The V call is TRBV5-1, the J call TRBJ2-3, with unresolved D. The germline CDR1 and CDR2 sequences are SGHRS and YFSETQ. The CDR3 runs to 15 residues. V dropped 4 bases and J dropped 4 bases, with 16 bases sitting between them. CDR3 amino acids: CASSPRAGGADTQYF. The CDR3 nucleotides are TGCGCCAGCAGCCCGCGCGCAGGTGGTGCAGATACGCAGTATTTT. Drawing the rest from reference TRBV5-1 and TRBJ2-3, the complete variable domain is KAGVTQTPRYLIKTRGQQVTLSCSPISGHRSVSWYQQTPGQGLQFLFEYFSETQRNKGNFPGRFSGRQFSNSRSEMNVSTLELGDSALYLCASSPRAGGADTQYFGPGTRLTVL.

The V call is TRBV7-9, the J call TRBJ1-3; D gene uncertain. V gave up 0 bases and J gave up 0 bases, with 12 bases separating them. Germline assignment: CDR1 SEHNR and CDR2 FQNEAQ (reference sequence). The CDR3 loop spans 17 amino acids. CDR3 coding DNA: TGTGCCAGCAGCTTAGCCAACAGCAAGAGCTCTGGAAACACCATATATTTT. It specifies CASSLANSKSSGNTIYF.

In DNA form, the CDR3 reads TGTGCCAGCAGCAAGACTAGCGGGGGTTATAATGAGCAGTTCTTC. Its protein is CASSKTSGGYNEQFF. V and J are TRBV6-5 and TRBJ2-1; 12 nucleotides match TRBD2. V lost 6 bases and J lost 7; bases outside the gene matches: 7. This CDR3 spans 15 amino acids. CDR1 is MNHEY, CDR2 SVGAGI, per germline.

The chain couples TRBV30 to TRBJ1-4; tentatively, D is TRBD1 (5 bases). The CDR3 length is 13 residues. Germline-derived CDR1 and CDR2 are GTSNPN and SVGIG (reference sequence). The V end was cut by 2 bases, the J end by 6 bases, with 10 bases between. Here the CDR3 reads CAWSPRTHEKLFF. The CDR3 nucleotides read TGTGCCTGGAGTCCTCGGACACATGAAAAACTGTTTTTT.

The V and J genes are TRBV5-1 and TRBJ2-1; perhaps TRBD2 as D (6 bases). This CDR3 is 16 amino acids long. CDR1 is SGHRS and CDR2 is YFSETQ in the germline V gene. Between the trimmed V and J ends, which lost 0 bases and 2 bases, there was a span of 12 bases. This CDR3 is CASSLGTGGPYNEQFF. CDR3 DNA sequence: TGCGCCAGCAGCTTGGGTACCGGGGGACCCTACAATGAGCAGTTCTTC. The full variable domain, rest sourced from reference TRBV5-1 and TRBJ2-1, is KAGVTQTPRYLIKTRGQQVTLSCSPISGHRSVSWYQQTPGQGLQFLFEYFSETQRNKGNFPGRFSGRQFSNSRSEMNVSTLELGDSALYLCASSLGTGGPYNEQFFGPGTRLTVL.

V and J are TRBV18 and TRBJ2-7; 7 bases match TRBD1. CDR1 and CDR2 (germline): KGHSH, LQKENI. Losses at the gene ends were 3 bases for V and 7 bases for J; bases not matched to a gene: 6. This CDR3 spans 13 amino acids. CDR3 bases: TGTGCCAGCTCACCTGGACAGGTACGTGAGCAGTACTTC. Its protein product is CASSPGQVREQYF.

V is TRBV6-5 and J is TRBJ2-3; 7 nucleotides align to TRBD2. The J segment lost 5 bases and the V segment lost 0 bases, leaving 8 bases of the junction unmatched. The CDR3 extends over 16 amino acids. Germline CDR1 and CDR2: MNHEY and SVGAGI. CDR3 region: CASSYSTRLALDTQYF. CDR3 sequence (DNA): TGTGCCAGCAGTTACTCTACTAGACTAGCTTTAGATACGCAGTATTTT.

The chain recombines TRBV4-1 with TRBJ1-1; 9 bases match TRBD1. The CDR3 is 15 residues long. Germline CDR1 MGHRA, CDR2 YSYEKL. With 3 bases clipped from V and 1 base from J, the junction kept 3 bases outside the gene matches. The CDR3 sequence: CASSQGTGSNTEAFF. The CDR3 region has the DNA TGCGCCAGCAGCCAGGGGACAGGGTCGAACACTGAAGCTTTCTTT.

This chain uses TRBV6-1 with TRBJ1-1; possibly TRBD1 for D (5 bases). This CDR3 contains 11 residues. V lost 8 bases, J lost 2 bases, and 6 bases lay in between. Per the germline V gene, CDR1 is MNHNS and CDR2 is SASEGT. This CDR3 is CASGHNTEAFF. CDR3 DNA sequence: TGTGCCAGCGGACACAACACTGAAGCTTTCTTT.

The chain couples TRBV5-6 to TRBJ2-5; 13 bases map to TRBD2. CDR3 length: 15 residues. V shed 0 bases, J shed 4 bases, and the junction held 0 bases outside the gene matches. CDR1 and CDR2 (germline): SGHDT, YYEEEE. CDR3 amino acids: CASSLGLAGGETQYF. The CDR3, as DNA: TGTGCCAGCAGCTTGGGACTAGCGGGAGGAGAGACCCAGTACTTC.

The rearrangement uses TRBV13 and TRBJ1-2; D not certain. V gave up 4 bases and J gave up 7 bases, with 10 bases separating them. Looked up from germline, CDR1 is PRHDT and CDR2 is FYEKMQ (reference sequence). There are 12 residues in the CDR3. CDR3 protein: CASSSDTSGYTF. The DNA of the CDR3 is TGTGCCAGCAGCTCCGACACGAGTGGCTACACCTTC.

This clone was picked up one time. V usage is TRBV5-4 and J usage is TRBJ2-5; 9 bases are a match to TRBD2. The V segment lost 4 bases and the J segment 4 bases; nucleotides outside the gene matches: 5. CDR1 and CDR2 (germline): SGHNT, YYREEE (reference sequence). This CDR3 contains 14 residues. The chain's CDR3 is CASSAGLAPETQYF. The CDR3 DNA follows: TGTGCCAGCAGCGCGGGACTAGCTCCAGAGACCCAGTACTTC. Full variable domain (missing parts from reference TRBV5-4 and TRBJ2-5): ETGVTQSPTHLIKTRGQQVTLRCSSQSGHNTVSWYQQALGQGPQFIFQYYREEENGRGNFPPRFSGLQFPNYSSELNVNALELDDSALYLCASSAGLAPETQYFGPGTRLLVL.

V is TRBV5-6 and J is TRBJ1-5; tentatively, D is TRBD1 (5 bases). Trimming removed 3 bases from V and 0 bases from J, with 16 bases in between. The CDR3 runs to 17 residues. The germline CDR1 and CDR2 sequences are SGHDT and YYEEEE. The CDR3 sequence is CASSSVRWGSSNQPQHF. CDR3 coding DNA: TGTGCCAGCAGCTCTGTAAGGTGGGGCAGTAGCAATCAGCCCCAGCATTTT.

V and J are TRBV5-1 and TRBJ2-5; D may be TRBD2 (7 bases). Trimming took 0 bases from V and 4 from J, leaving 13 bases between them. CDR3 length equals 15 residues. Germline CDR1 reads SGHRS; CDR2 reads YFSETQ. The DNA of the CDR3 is TGCGCCAGCAGCTTGGGGCAGAGGGGGGGAGAGACCCAGTACTTC. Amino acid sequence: CASSLGQRGGETQYF.

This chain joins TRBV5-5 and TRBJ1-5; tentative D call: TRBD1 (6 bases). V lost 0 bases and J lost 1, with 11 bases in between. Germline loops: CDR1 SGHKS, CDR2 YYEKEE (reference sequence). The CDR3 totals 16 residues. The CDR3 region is CASSLEPGESNQPQHF. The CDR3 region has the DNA TGTGCCAGCAGCTTGGAGCCAGGGGAAAGCAATCAGCCCCAGCATTTT.

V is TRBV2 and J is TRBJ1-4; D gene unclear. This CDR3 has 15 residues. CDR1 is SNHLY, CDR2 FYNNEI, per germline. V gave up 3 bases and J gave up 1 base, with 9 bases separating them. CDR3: CASSDWRVTNEKLFF. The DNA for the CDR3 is TGTGCCAGCAGTGATTGGAGGGTAACTAATGAAAAACTGTTTTTT.

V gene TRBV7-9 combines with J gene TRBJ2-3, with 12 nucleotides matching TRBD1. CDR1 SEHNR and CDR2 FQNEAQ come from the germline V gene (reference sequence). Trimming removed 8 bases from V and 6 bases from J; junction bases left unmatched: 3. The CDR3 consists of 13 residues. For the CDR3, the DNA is TGTGCCAGCGGGACAGGGGGCGATGATACGCAGTATTTT. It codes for CASGTGGDDTQYF.

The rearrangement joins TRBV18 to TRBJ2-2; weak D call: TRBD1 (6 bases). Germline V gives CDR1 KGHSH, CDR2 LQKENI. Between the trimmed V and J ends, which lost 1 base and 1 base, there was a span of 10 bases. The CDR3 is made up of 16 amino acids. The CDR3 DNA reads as TGTGCCAGCTCACCACTTGGACAGATGAACACCGGGGAGCTGTTTTTT. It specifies CASSPLGQMNTGELFF.

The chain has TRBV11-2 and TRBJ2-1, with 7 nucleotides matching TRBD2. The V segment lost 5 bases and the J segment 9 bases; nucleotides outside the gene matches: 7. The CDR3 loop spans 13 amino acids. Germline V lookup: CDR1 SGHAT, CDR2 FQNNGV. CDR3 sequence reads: CASSPLAAGEQFF. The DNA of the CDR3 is TGTGCCAGCAGCCCCCTAGCGGCGGGTGAGCAGTTCTTC.

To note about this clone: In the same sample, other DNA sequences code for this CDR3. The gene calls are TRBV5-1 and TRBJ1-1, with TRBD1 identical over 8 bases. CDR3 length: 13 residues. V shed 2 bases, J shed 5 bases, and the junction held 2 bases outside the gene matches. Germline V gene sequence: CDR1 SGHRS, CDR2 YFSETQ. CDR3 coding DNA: TGCGCCAGCAGCTTCGGACAGGGTACTGAAGCTTTCTTT. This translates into CASSFGQGTEAFF.

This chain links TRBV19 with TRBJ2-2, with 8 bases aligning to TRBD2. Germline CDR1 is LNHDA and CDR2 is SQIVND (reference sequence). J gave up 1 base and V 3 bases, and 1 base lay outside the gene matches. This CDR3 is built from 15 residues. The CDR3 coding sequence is TGTGCCAGTAGTATTAGCGGGATGAACACCGGGGAGCTGTTTTTT. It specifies CASSISGMNTGELFF.